This is a list of T cell receptor beta chains from one sample in a study of T cell changes during pregnancy in multiple sclerosis. Libraries were prepared by immunoSEQ multiplex PCR; TCRdb keeps only in-frame clonotypes and omits some of them. Of roughly 93,000 clones in the sample, roughly 90% are singletons; the top ten hold roughly 2%. The source material was peripheral blood, sampled in the first trimester of pregnancy. The receptors come from a female donor in good health, enrolled as a control in a pregnancy study. Both conserved end residues are part of each CDR3. A D gene is named only where the DNA matches it firmly. Clone size is stated in some rows and not others, as once, few, many or a class when expanded.

d_call	v_call	j_call	clone_size	cdr3_nt	cdr3_aa
NA	TRBV6-6	TRBJ2-7	NA	TGTGCCAGCAGTTACCTTCCCTACGAGCAGTACTTC	CASSYLPYEQYF
NA	TRBV4-1	TRBJ1-3	NA	TGCGCCAGCAGCCAAGCTACCCGGGGGGCGCTAGGTGGAAACACCATATATTTT	CASSQATRGALGGNTIYF
NA	TRBV4-3	TRBJ1-1	NA	TGCGCCAGCAGCCAAGGTCCAGGGAGGGATTACTTGAACACTGAAGCTTTCTTT	CASSQGPGRDYLNTEAFF
NA	TRBV7-8	TRBJ1-4	NA	TGTGCCAGCAGCTTTCAACAAGTTGCAACTAATGAAAAACTGTTTTTT	CASSFQQVATNEKLFF
NA	TRBV28	TRBJ1-2	NA	TGTGCCAGCAGTCCAGGGGACGACCGGGTCTATGGCTACACCTTC	CASSPGDDRVYGYTF
NA	TRBV6-5	TRBJ2-2	NA	TGTGCCAGCAGTTTCATGGACACGACCGGGGAGCTGTTTTTT	CASSFMDTTGELFF
NA	TRBV18	TRBJ2-7	NA	TGTGCCAGCTCACCACCAGATTCCCGGGGTGCATACGAGCAGTACTTC	CASSPPDSRGAYEQYF
NA	TRBV5-1	TRBJ2-7	NA	TGCGCCAGCAGCTTGGGGGGCTTCGAGCAGTACTTC	CASSLGGFEQYF
TRBD1	TRBV6-1	TRBJ1-3	NA	TGTGCCAGCAGTGAAGGGACAGGAAGAAACACCATATATTTT	CASSEGTGRNTIYF
TRBD2	TRBV5-1	TRBJ2-3	once	TGCGCCAGCACCCGCCTAGCGGGGGCCCAAGATACGCAGTATTTT	CASTRLAGAQDTQYF
TRBD1	TRBV10-1	TRBJ2-1	NA	TGCGCCAGCATCAGAGCGGGGGTCGGGACAGGGGGCAATGAGCAGTTCTTC	CASIRAGVGTGGNEQFF
TRBD1	TRBV4-1	TRBJ1-6	NA	TGCGCCAGCAGCCAGACAGGGACTGGAAAAAATTCACCCCTCCACTTT	CASSQTGTGKNSPLHF
NA	TRBV19	TRBJ2-1	NA	TGTGCCAGTAACACACCGGGACTGGATAACTCCAATGAGCAGTTCTTC	CASNTPGLDNSNEQFF
NA	TRBV27	TRBJ1-3	NA	TGTGCCAGGGTACCACAGGGAACTGGAAACACCATATATTTT	CARVPQGTGNTIYF
TRBD1	TRBV6-6	TRBJ2-7	NA	TGTGCCAGCAGCCCGGGACAGGTCTACGAGCAGTACTTC	CASSPGQVYEQYF
TRBD1	TRBV5-4	TRBJ2-7	NA	TGTGCCAGCAGCCCAAGGACAGGGAAACGTTACGAGCAGTACTTC	CASSPRTGKRYEQYF
TRBD2	TRBV14	TRBJ2-5	NA	TGTGCCAGCAGCCTCCCGGGACTACGAGGTACCCAAGAGACCCAGTACTTC	CASSLPGLRGTQETQYF
NA	TRBV7-9	TRBJ1-1	once	TGTGCCAGCAGCTTAGTCCGGTCGGGGGGCACTGAAGCTTTCTTT	CASSLVRSGGTEAFF
TRBD2	TRBV4-2	TRBJ2-3	NA	TGTGCCAGCAGCCCCCGACCAGCGGGGGCTAGCACAGATACGCAGTATTTT	CASSPRPAGASTDTQYF
NA	TRBV7-2	TRBJ1-4	NA	TGTGCCAGCAGCCCCGGGTCGACGAATGAAAAACTGTTTTTT	CASSPGSTNEKLFF
TRBD1	TRBV29-1	TRBJ2-3	NA	TGCAGCGTTGGAGGGACAGCGTTGGATCTAGATACGCAGTATTTT	CSVGGTALDLDTQYF
NA	TRBV4-3	TRBJ1-2	NA	TGCGCCAGCAGCCAAGATCACTTCGGGGGGGGCGGAAACTATGGCTACACCTTC	CASSQDHFGGGGNYGYTF
NA	TRBV5-1	TRBJ2-7	NA	TGCGCCAGCAGCCCCCCGCGCGAGCAGTACTTC	CASSPPREQYF
NA	TRBV10-3	TRBJ2-1	NA	TGTGCCATCAGTAATGAACTAGTTATACGCTACAATGAGCAGTTCTTC	CAISNELVIRYNEQFF
NA	TRBV2	TRBJ1-3	once	TGTGCCAGCAGTGGGGCCTTGGCCTCTGGAAACACCATATATTTT	CASSGALASGNTIYF
NA	TRBV29-1	TRBJ2-5	NA	TGCAGCGTGTGTCTAGTCCAAGAGACCCAGTACTTC	CSVCLVQETQYF